One and the same sample provided the 6 T cell receptor beta chains below, sequenced in a study of shared clonotypes between healthy human individuals. Naive CD8 cells lacked CD45RO, underwent positive selection for CCR7 and left out terminally differentiated effector memory CD45RA+ cells. Clones were read by immunoSEQ multiplex PCR, and TCRdb kept only the in-frame ones, dropping some. The data contain roughly 770,000 clones, 90% to 98% of them singletons. The sequenced sample consisted of naive CD8+ T cells sorted from blood. The receptors here all came from a man in his thirties or forties in good health.

V and J are TRBV28 and TRBJ2-2; D is uncertain. Germline V gives CDR1 MDHEN, CDR2 SYDVKM. Trimming stripped 2 bases from V and 0 bases from J, with 7 bases between. The CDR3 is made up of 15 amino acids. This chain's CDR3 is CASSLNPSNTGELFF. In DNA form, the CDR3 reads TGTGCCAGCAGTTTAAACCCCTCGAACACCGGGGAGCTGTTTTTT.

The genes are TRBV7-3 and TRBJ2-7; TRBD2 aligns across 8 bases. Trimming removed 2 bases from V and 5 bases from J; junction bases left unmatched: 5. There are 14 residues in the CDR3. Looked up from germline, CDR1 is SGHTA and CDR2 is FQGTGA. CDR3 in amino acids: CASSLASGFDEQYF. The CDR3 DNA reads TGTGCCAGCAGCTTAGCTAGCGGGTTCGACGAGCAGTACTTC. The whole variable domain, filled in from reference TRBV7-3 and TRBJ2-7, reads GAGVSQTPSNKVTEKGKYVELRCDPISGHTALYWYRQSLGQGPEFLIYFQGTGAADDSGLPNDRFFAVRPEGSVSTLKIQRTERGDSAVYLCASSLASGFDEQYFGPGTRLTVT.

The V call is TRBV4-2, the J call TRBJ2-3, with TRBD2 as a possible D gene (7 bases). The ends were cut back, 0 bases at V and 1 base at J, with 11 bases in the middle. The CDR3 runs 16 residues. Germline values: CDR1 LGHNA, CDR2 YNFKEQ. The CDR3 DNA sequence: TGTGCCAGCAGCCAAGACAGAGGGGGGGGCACAGATACGCAGTATTTT. This translates into CASSQDRGGGTDTQYF.

V and J are TRBV6-1 and TRBJ2-1; D uncertain. This CDR3 is built from 12 residues. Germline V gene data show CDR1 as MNHNS and CDR2 as SASEGT. Trimming cost V 0 bases and J 9 bases, with 6 bases left between them. The CDR3, as DNA: TGTGCCAGCAGTGAAGCTCAGAGTGAGCAGTTCTTC. Translating it yields CASSEAQSEQFF.

This chain connects TRBV11-2 to TRBJ2-7; 12 positions match TRBD2. The CDR3 contains 17 residues. Per the germline V gene, CDR1 is SGHAT and CDR2 is FQNNGV. V lost 1 base to trimming and J lost 5 bases; unmatched junction nucleotides: 9. This chain's CDR3 is CASSLGGPTSGSNEQYF. In DNA form, the CDR3 reads TGTGCCAGCAGCTTAGGAGGTCCGACTAGCGGGAGCAACGAGCAGTACTTC.

V is TRBV5-6 and J is TRBJ2-1, with D perhaps TRBD2 (5 bases). Germline V gives CDR1 SGHDT, CDR2 YYEEEE. The CDR3 extends over 15 amino acids. Trimming cost V 1 base and J 6 bases, with 14 bases left between them. CDR3 loop: CASSLKLGLINEQFF. The CDR3 DNA follows: TGTGCCAGCAGCTTGAAACTAGGTCTGATCAATGAGCAGTTCTTC.